One and the same sample provided the 19 T cell receptor beta chains below, sequenced in a study of blood T cell repertoires in COVID-19. Clones were sequenced by immunoSEQ multiplex PCR, and TCRdb holds only the in-frame ones, with some missing. The sample carries approximately 460,000 clones, 80% to 90% recorded once. Sequenced input: peripheral blood. The receptor set was obtained from a man aged 18 to 35 with COVID-19, enrolled during active disease.

Worth noting for this clone: Other DNA variants within this sample encode the same CDR3. Here the CDR3 DNA reads TGTGCCAGCAAGGGGGGGAGTTCGTACAATGAGCAGTTCTTC. Its translation is CASKGGSSYNEQFF. V usage is TRBV2 and J usage is TRBJ2-1; D is perhaps TRBD2 (7 bases). The CDR3 has 14 amino acids. Germline-derived CDR1 and CDR2 are SNHLY and FYNNEI. V was shortened by 7 bases and J by 4 bases, with 14 bases between the two germline ends.

The chain joins TRBV5-8 to TRBJ1-1, with D perhaps TRBD1 (6 bases). The V and J ends lost 4 bases and 1 base respectively, with 17 bases between them. Germline V gene lookup returns CDR1 SGHTS and CDR2 YDEGEE. This CDR3 region has 16 residues. The CDR3 loop reads CASSPQPDRPNTEAFF. Here the CDR3 DNA reads TGTGCCAGCAGCCCCCAACCCGACAGGCCGAACACTGAAGCTTTCTTT.

The V call is TRBV6-5, the J call TRBJ2-4, with 8 nucleotides matching TRBD1. Germline V gene data show CDR1 as MNHEY and CDR2 as SVGAGI. This CDR3 has 16 amino acids. The V segment lost 0 bases and the J segment 1 base; nucleotides outside the gene matches: 2. The CDR3 DNA sequence: TGTGCCAGCAGTTACTCTACAGGGGGTGCCAAAAACATTCAGTACTTC. Translating gives CASSYSTGGAKNIQYF.

In this sample, this clone turned up once. This sequence joins TRBV5-6 and TRBJ2-5, with 9 bases matching TRBD1. The CDR3 has 15 residues. Germline V gene data show CDR1 as SGHDT and CDR2 as YYEEEE. The ends lost 4 bases at V and 0 bases at J; junction bases unmatched: 4. CDR3 sequence: CASSIGTGYQETQYF. In nucleotides, the CDR3 is TGTGCCAGCAGCATTGGGACAGGGTACCAAGAGACCCAGTACTTC.

This clone showed up just a few times. Other DNA sequences of this sample code for an identical CDR3. The chain employs TRBV6-5 and TRBJ2-3; a possible D gene is TRBD2 (7 bases). Trimming cost V 6 bases and J 2 bases, with 12 bases left between them. The CDR3 totals 14 residues. CDR1 MNHEY and CDR2 SVGAGI come from the germline V gene. The CDR3 here is CASRRGGLTDTQYF. The CDR3 DNA reads as TGTGCCAGCAGAAGGGGGGGACTCACAGATACGCAGTATTTT.

This rearrangement joins TRBV9 to TRBJ2-3; D is perhaps TRBD1 (5 bases). In germline, CDR1 is SGDLS, CDR2 YYNGEE. V was clipped by 0 bases and J by 1 base, with 9 bases between them. This CDR3 is 15 amino acids long. CDR3: CASSVAGAGTDTQYF. The CDR3 DNA reads as TGTGCCAGCAGCGTAGCTGGGGCGGGCACAGATACGCAGTATTTT.

This chain joins TRBV9 and TRBJ2-1; 16 bases map to TRBD2. CDR1 and CDR2 (germline): SGDLS, YYNGEE. Trimming cost V 3 bases and J 10 bases; bases outside gene matches: 10. This CDR3 spans 17 amino acids. For the CDR3, the DNA is TGTGCCAGCAGCGACGGGACTAGCGGGGGGGCGGGAGAAGAGCAGTTCTTC. This translates into CASSDGTSGGAGEEQFF.

The chain recombines TRBV7-8 with TRBJ2-7; the match to TRBD2 covers 10 bases. Germline CDR1 and CDR2: SGHVS and FQNEAQ. The V segment lost 2 bases and the J segment 0 bases; nucleotides outside the gene matches: 13. The CDR3 totals 19 residues. CDR3 residues: CASSLRPLAGVRSSYEQYF. For the CDR3, the DNA is TGTGCCAGCAGCTTACGGCCTCTAGCGGGAGTACGCAGCTCCTACGAGCAGTACTTC. Using reference TRBV7-8 and TRBJ2-7 for the parts outside the CDR3, the full variable domain is GAGVSQSPRYKVAKRGQDVALRCDPISGHVSLFWYQQALGQGPEFLTYFQNEAQLDKSGLPSDRFFAERPEGSVSTLKIQRTQQEDSAVYLCASSLRPLAGVRSSYEQYFGPGTRLTVT.

This clone was detected only once. V is TRBV19 and J is TRBJ2-3, with D unclear. Germline V lookup: CDR1 LNHDA, CDR2 SQIVND (reference sequence). V was clipped by 9 bases and J by 0 bases, with 13 bases between them. This CDR3 has 14 amino acids. CDR3 protein: CASQITYSTDTQYF. The CDR3 bases are TGTGCCAGCCAAATAACTTACAGCACAGATACGCAGTATTTT.

Worth noting for this clone: Other nucleotide sequences in the sample specify the same CDR3. The chain combines TRBV2 with TRBJ2-1; D is unresolved. This CDR3 comprises 11 residues. The V and J ends lost 3 bases and 5 bases respectively, with 2 bases between them. From germline, CDR1 is SNHLY and CDR2 FYNNEI. CDR3 bases: TGTGCCAGCAGTGATAACAATGAGCAGTTCTTC. Protein sequence: CASSDNNEQFF. The full variable domain, rest sourced from reference TRBV2 and TRBJ2-1, is EPEVTQTPSHQVTQMGQEVILRCVPISNHLYFYWYRQILGQKVEFLVSFYNNEISEKSEIFDDQFSVERPDGSNFTLKIRSTKLEDSAMYFCASSDNNEQFFGPGTRLTVL.

The chain joins TRBV9 to TRBJ1-4; 7 bases agree with TRBD1. Germline lookup yields CDR1 SGDLS and CDR2 YYNGEE. The CDR3 contains 14 residues. V lost 4 bases to trimming and J lost 5 bases; unmatched junction nucleotides: 5. The CDR3 bases are TGTGCCAGCAGCCAAGCCAGGGGGAATGAAAAACTGTTTTTT. It is translated as CASSQARGNEKLFF. The whole variable domain, remainder taken from reference TRBV9 and TRBJ1-4, is DSGVTQTPKHLITATGQRVTLRCSPRSGDLSVYWYQQSLDQGLQFLIQYYNGEERAKGNILERFSAQQFPDLHSELNLSSLELGDSALYFCASSQARGNEKLFFGSGTQLSVL.

This chain connects TRBV5-1 to TRBJ2-5, with a possible D match to TRBD1 (6 bases). The CDR3 sequence is 15 residues long. Germline V gene data show CDR1 as SGHRS and CDR2 as YFSETQ. The V end lost 0 bases, the J end lost 3 bases, and 12 bases lay between the germline ends. CDR3 nucleotide sequence: TGCGCCAGCAGCTTGGCCCCGGCAGGGGAAGAGACCCAGTACTTC. Amino acid sequence: CASSLAPAGEETQYF.

This clone has a handful of counts. This chain joins TRBV20-1 and TRBJ2-7; no reliable D call. The germline gives CDR1 DFQATT, CDR2 SNEGSKA (reference sequence). Trimming removed 6 bases at V and 5 bases at J, with 8 bases between. The CDR3 consists of 10 residues. This CDR3 is CSAQVDEQYF. The CDR3 region has the DNA TGCAGTGCCCAGGTAGACGAGCAGTACTTC.

This chain links TRBV7-8 with TRBJ1-1, with D possibly matching TRBD1 (6 bases). Trimming cost V 4 bases and J 2 bases, with 11 bases left between them. Looked up from germline, CDR1 is SGHVS and CDR2 is FQNEAQ. This CDR3 is 14 amino acids long. The CDR3 DNA reads as TGTGCCAGCAGCTCGGGAGGGGGAAACACTGAAGCTTTCTTT. Its translation is CASSSGGGNTEAFF.

This rearrangement joins TRBV4-1 to TRBJ1-1; D is uncertain. The CDR3 extends over 17 amino acids. The germline V and J ends were trimmed by 0 bases and 3 bases, with 17 bases remaining between them. Germline CDR1 MGHRA, CDR2 YSYEKL. DNA for the CDR3: TGCGCCAGCAGCCAAGATTCTGTGAGAGTTTTCGACACTGAAGCTTTCTTT. This gives the protein CASSQDSVRVFDTEAFF.

The rearrangement joins TRBV5-1 to TRBJ1-6; 9 bases map to TRBD1. This CDR3 is 16 amino acids long. From germline, CDR1 is SGHRS and CDR2 YFSETQ. The V gene end was trimmed by 6 bases and the J gene end by 6 bases; junction bases not matched to a gene: 10. As DNA, the CDR3 is TGCGCCAGCACCGACGACAGACAGGGGGGTAATTCACCCCTCCACTTT. Protein product: CASTDDRQGGNSPLHF. The full variable domain, its missing parts supplied by reference TRBV5-1 and TRBJ1-6, is KAGVTQTPRYLIKTRGQQVTLSCSPISGHRSVSWYQQTPGQGLQFLFEYFSETQRNKGNFPGRFSGRQFSNSRSEMNVSTLELGDSALYLCASTDDRQGGNSPLHFGNGTRLTVT.

The chain links TRBV19 to TRBJ1-5; D is uncertain. V lost 0 bases and J lost 6, with 9 bases in between. The germline V gene has CDR1 LNHDA and CDR2 SQIVND (reference sequence). The CDR3 is 14 residues long. The CDR3 region is CASSIDRTSQPQHF. DNA of the CDR3: TGTGCCAGTAGTATAGACAGAACAAGTCAGCCCCAGCATTTT.

The chain employs TRBV24-1 and TRBJ2-2; 8 bases align to TRBD2. Germline V CDR1 and CDR2: KGHDR, SFDVKD. The CDR3 runs to 14 residues. The trim removed 9 bases at V and 5 bases at J, leaving 7 bases unmatched. The CDR3 sequence is CATAGTSYTGELFF. CDR3 in DNA: TGTGCCACCGCCGGGACTAGTTATACCGGGGAGCTGTTTTTT.

This rearrangement joins TRBV24-1 to TRBJ2-6, with 7 bases lining up with TRBD1. V trimming: 4 bases; J trimming: 2 bases; junction bases outside the gene matches: 10. The CDR3 extends over 18 amino acids. From germline, CDR1 is KGHDR and CDR2 SFDVKD. This chain's CDR3 is CATSDHPGQKAGANVLTF. The CDR3 DNA follows: TGTGCCACCAGTGACCATCCGGGACAGAAAGCTGGGGCCAACGTCCTGACTTTC.